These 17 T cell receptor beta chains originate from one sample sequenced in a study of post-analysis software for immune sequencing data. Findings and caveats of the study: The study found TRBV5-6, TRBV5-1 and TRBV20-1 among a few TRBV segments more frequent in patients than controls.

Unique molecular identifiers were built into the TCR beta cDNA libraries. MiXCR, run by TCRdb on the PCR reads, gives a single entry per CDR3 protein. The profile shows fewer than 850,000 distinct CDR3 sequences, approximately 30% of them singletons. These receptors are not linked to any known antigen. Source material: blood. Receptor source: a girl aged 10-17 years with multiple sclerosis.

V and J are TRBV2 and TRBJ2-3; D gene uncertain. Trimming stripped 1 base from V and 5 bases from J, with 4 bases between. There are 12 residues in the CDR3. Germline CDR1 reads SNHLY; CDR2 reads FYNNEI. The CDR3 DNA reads TGTGCCAGCAGTGAAGGAATAGATACGCAGTATTTT. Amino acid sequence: CASSEGIDTQYF.

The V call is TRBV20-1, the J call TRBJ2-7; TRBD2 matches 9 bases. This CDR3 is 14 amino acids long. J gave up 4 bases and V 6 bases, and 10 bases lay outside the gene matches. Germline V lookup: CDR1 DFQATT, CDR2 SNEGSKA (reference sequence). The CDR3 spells CSARRLAAYYEQYF. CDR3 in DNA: TGCAGTGCCAGGAGACTAGCGGCCTATTACGAGCAGTACTTC.

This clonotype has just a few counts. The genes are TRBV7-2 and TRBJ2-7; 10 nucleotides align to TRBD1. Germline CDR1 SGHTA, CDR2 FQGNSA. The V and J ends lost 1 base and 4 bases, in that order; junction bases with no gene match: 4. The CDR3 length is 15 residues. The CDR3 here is CASSLGSGQGYEQYF. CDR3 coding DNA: TGTGCCAGCAGCTTAGGATCGGGACAGGGGTACGAGCAGTACTTC.

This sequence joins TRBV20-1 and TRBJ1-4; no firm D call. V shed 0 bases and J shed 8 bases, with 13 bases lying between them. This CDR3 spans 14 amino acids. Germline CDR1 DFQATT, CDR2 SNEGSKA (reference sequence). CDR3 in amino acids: CSARDRSGLEKLFF. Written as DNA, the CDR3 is TGCAGTGCTAGAGATAGGAGTGGATTAGAAAAACTGTTTTTT.

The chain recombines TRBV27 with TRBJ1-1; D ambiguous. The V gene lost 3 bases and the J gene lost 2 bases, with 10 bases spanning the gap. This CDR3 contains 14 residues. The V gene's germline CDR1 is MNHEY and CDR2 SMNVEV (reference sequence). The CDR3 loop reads CASSFGRVNTEAFF. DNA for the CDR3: TGTGCCAGCAGTTTTGGGCGGGTAAACACTGAAGCTTTCTTT.

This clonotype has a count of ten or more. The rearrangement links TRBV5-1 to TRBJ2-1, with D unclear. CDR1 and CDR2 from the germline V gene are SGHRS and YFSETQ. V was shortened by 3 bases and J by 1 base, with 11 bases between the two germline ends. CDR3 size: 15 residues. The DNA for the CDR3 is TGCGCCAGCAGCTACAACCAACCTTCCTACAATGAGCAGTTCTTC. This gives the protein CASSYNQPSYNEQFF. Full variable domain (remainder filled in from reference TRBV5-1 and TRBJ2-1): KAGVTQTPRYLIKTRGQQVTLSCSPISGHRSVSWYQQTPGQGLQFLFEYFSETQRNKGNFPGRFSGRQFSNSRSEMNVSTLELGDSALYLCASSYNQPSYNEQFFGPGTRLTVL.

CDR3 DNA: TGTGCCAGCAGTAAAGGACGGACAGGGAACACAGATACGCAGTATTTT. It is translated as CASSKGRTGNTDTQYF. The chain uses TRBV6-1 and TRBJ2-3, with 8 bases aligning to TRBD1. Germline assignment: CDR1 MNHNS and CDR2 SASEGT. After removal of 5 bases from V and 2 bases from J, the junction contained 9 bases not matched to a gene. CDR3 length equals 16 residues.

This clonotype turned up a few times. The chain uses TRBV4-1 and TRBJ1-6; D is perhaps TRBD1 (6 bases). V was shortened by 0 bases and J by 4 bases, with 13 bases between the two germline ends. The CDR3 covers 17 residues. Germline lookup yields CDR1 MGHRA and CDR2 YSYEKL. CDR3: CASSQEGGQLYNSPLHF. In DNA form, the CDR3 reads TGCGCCAGCAGCCAAGAAGGGGGTCAGCTGTATAATTCACCCCTCCACTTT.

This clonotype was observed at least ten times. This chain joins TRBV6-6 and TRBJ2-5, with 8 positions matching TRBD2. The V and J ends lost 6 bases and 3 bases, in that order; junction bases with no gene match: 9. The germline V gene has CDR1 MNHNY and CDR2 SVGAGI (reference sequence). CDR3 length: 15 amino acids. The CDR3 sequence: CASRYTGTREETQYF. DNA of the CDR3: TGTGCCAGCAGATATACAGGGACTAGAGAAGAGACCCAGTACTTC.

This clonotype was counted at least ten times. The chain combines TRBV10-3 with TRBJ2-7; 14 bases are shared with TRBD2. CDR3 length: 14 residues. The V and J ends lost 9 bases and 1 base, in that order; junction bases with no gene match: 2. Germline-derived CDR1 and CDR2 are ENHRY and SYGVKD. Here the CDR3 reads CAIGTSGSSYEQYF. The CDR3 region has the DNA TGTGCCATTGGGACTAGCGGGAGTTCCTACGAGCAGTACTTC.

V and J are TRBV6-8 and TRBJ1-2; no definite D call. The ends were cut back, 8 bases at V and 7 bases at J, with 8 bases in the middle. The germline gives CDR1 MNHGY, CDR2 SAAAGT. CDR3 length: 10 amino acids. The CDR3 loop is CASPLTGYTF. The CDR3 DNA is TGTGCCAGCCCCCTGACTGGCTACACCTTC.

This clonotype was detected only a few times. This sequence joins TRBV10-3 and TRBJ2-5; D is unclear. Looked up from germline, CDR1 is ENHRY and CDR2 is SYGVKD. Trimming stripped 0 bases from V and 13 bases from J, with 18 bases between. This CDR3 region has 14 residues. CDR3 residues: CAISESSGVGERYF. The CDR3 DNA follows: TGTGCCATCAGTGAGTCGTCGGGCGTCGGCGAGCGGTACTTC.

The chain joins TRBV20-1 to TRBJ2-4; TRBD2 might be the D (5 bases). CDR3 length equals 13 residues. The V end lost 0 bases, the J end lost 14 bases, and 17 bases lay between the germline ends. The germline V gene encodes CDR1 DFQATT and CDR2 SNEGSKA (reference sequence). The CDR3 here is CSARDLAGGFKYF. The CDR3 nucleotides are TGCAGTGCTAGAGACCTTGCCGGCGGGTTTAAGTACTTC.

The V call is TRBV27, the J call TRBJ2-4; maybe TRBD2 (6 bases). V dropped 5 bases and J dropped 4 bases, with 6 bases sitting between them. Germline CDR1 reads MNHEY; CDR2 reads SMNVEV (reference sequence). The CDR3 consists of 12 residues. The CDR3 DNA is TGTGCCAGCAGTAGCGGGAAAAACATTCAGTACTTC. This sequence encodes CASSSGKNIQYF.

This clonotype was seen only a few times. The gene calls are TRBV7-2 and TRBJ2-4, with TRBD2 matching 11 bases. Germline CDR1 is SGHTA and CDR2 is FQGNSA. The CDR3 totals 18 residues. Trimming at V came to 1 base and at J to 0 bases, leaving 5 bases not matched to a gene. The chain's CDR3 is CASSLVGTSGLAKNIQYF. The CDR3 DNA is TGTGCCAGCAGCTTAGTCGGGACTAGCGGACTAGCCAAAAACATTCAGTACTTC.

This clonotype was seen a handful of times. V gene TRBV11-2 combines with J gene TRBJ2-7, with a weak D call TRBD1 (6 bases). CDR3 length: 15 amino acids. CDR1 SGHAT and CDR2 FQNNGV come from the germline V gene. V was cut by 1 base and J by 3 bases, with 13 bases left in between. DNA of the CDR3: TGTGCCAGCAGCTTAGCTTGGGGGCCTAACTACGAGCAGTACTTC. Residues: CASSLAWGPNYEQYF. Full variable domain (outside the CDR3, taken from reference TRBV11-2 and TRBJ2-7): EAGVAQSPRYKIIEKRQSVAFWCNPISGHATLYWYQQILGQGPKLLIQFQNNGVVDDSQLPKDRFSAERLKGVDSTLKIQPAKLEDSAVYLCASSLAWGPNYEQYFGPGTRLTVT.

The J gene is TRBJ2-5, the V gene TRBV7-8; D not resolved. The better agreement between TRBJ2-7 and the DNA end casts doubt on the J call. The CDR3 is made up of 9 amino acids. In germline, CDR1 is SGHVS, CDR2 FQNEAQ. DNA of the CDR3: TGTGCCAGGGCAGGCGAGCAGTACTTC. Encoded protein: CARAGEQYF.